Given below is one T cell receptor (beta chain) in context. This clonotype was found a few times. Its recognized antigen is unknown. Germline is not matched at one junction end, which may reflect a read error. Receptor amplification or capture employed 5' RACE. Sequenced using an Illumina HiSeq 2500. A second PCR of roughly 7 to 12 cycles was performed with a sample-barcoded 5' primer and a J-beta primer mix. A template-switch 5' adaptor carrying 12 random nucleotides introduced a unique molecular identifier onto each TCR beta cDNA molecule. Each sample yielded at least 3 million CDR3-containing paired-end reads. First-strand cDNA was synthesized from all RNA with the Mint cDNA synthesis kit, primed by a TRBC-specific oligonucleotide. After uracil-DNA glycosylase treatment, a first 18-cycle PCR used universal primers M1SS and BC2_uni_R on all cDNA. Regarding the original processing steps: Normalization of each sample was performed by random selection of 1 million high-quality reads, each carrying a distinct molecular identifier. Instead of being binned into consensus sequences, reads that shared molecular identifiers were thrown out. CDR3 identification, clonotype clustering and error correction used MiTCR with a Q25 quality threshold and the strictest error-elimination algorithm. A nonparametric unseen species model with Euler transformation was used to estimate lower-bound total TCR beta diversity. Through fastp at Q25 and MiXCR, TCRdb rebuilt clones from the public reads, retaining in-frame beta chains. A single entry per CDR3 protein holds the most common genes and DNA from its merged rows. These V and J calls rely on TCRdb rather than the paper's analysis. For this sample the table gives about 1.8 million distinct CDR3 sequences, of which around half were detected only once. Around 2.1% of the sample is in the top ten clones.

CDR1 and CDR2, per the germline V gene (reference sequence), are SEHNR and FQNEAQ. Inclusive of the bounding cysteine and phenylalanine, the CDR3 is 11 residues long. The retained sequence is limited to the CDR3, 33 bases, with the frame set at the first base. The data belong to a study of blood T cells in healthy people across ages (dated by TCRdb to about 2015). With respect to the entire study: Template switching captured roughly one uniquely barcoded TCR beta cDNA molecule per two T cells in model experiments. To track age-related changes in TCR beta repertoire diversity, the study relied on deep sequencing normalized with unique cDNA molecular identifiers. Donors of different ages were randomly distributed across sequencing lanes to avoid experimental bias. For two donors (one aged 18 to 29 and one aged 80 or older), the study analyzed two additional independent replicas of 1 million unique cDNA reads from the same blood draw. The donors were split into four age groups: young (average about 15 years), middle-aged (nearly 40), aged (about 62) and long-lived (under 90). What the authors observed across the whole study: Conclusive comparison of naive and antigen-experienced compartments was prevented by the profiling of bulk unsorted PBMCs. Total diversity estimates from one million sequenced T cells were considered lower bounds and underestimates. Compared with the aged group, the long-lived group had more naive CD4+ T cells, fewer expanded clones and increased TCR diversity, suggesting age selection. Because donor CMV infection status was unknown, age-related changes in expanded clonotypes were potentially confounded. As age increased, observed TCR beta diversity per million T cells dropped in a roughly linear way, and a significant reduction was already evident by age around 41. There was a strong correlation between observed TCR beta diversity and the percentage of naive T cells measured by flow cytometry.

The approximately 40 donors, aged 6 to 90 years, were systemically healthy Caucasian individuals from Russia. Approximately 10 milliliters of peripheral blood were collected from each donor into EDTA-treated Vacutainer tubes. Ficoll-Paque density-gradient centrifugation was used to isolate PBMCs, with at least 7 million obtained per sample. Total RNA, at least 6 micrograms per sample, was extracted from PBMCs with Trizol reagent. For every donor, flow cytometry on a PBMC aliquot measured the percentage of naive CD45RAhigh/CD27high T cells. This TCR was recovered from a woman in her thirties or forties in good health. Sequencing used blood. The chain was built from TRBV7-9 and TRBJ2-7, with TRBD2 as a weak D call on 6 bases. The CDR3 region has the sequence CTSSTGGEQYF. The DNA is as follows: TGTACCAGCAGCACCGGGGGCGAGCAGTACTTC.